The T cell receptor (beta chain) described here comes from a study of identical twins' blood T cells. Turning to the study itself: Around 12 libraries, six alpha and six beta, gave about 49 million reads. Findings of the study overall: V gene usage reportedly matched far better within twin pairs than unrelated donors. Shared CDR3 clonotype counts tracked mainly the product of cloneset sizes.

The CDR3 extends over 14 amino acids. One entry per CDR3 protein, called by TCRdb with MiXCR from the 5' RACE reads. The sample includes 350,000 to 400,000 distinct CDR3 sequences, over 25% of them seen just once. Note on this clonotype: Its target is not known.

The V and J genes are TRBV21-1 and TRBJ2-2. TRBV21-1 is deemed a pseudogene. The sequence was collected from a woman between 18 and 55 years old in good health. Sequenced material: PBMCs. CDR3 in DNA: TGTGCCAGCAGCAAACGTCGGAACACCGGGGAGCTGTTTTTT. This codes for CASSKRRNTGELFF.